The clone carrying this T cell receptor (beta chain) has just a few counts. What it recognizes is unknown. This sample is part of a study of T-cell memory formation after mild COVID-19. Study-wide findings and caveats: CD8+ contracting clones occupied EMRA, while CD4+ ones occupied mainly CM and EM. Prior to infection, memory already included some responding clones, suggesting cross-reactive memory joined.

MiXCR, applied by TCRdb to the 5' RACE reads, yields one record per CDR3 protein. The data hold about 210,000 distinct CDR3 sequences, with 25% to 35% observed a single time. Germline trimming cut 3 bases from V and 1 base from J; bases unmatched to any gene: 9. Germline V gene data show CDR1 as LNHNV and CDR2 as YYDKDF (reference sequence). The CDR3 length is 17 residues. The rearrangement uses TRBV15 and TRBJ1-2; 9 positions match TRBD1. The sequence was collected from an adult woman who had mild COVID-19 (a few samples of this study predate the infection). Cell type and time point are not known. The material sequenced was PBMCs or a T cell subset sorted from them (not recorded which). The CDR3 region is CATSSRTGADLNYGYTF. CDR3 nucleotide sequence: TGTGCCACCAGCAGCCGGACAGGGGCGGACCTTAACTATGGCTACACCTTC. The full variable domain, its missing parts supplied by reference TRBV15 and TRBJ1-2, is DAMVIQNPRYQVTQFGKPVTLSCSQTLNHNVMYWYQQKSSQAPKLLFHYYDKDFNNEADTPDNFQSRRPNTSFCFLDIRSPGLGDTAMYLCATSSRTGADLNYGYTFGSGTRLTVV.